The 12 T cell receptor beta chains below were found in one sample sequenced in a study of spatial heterogeneity in lung cancer. Study-level points and caveats: Counts of expanded alpha and beta TCRs within tumors tracked the tumor nonsynonymous mutation count.

MiXCR, run by TCRdb on the 5' RACE reads, gives a single entry per CDR3 protein. The sample comprises 12,000 or so distinct CDR3 sequences, under 6% of which are singletons, and 20% to 25% rests with the top ten. Stated time point: sample taken at primary tumor resection. These TCRs' antigens remain unknown. Sequencing used lung tumor tissue, obtained at surgery. These receptors were collected from a male donor with early-stage non-small cell lung cancer.

This clonotype was detected many times. This beta chain turned up in a library designed for alpha chains; as an off-target read, its abundance says little. The chain joins TRBV2 to TRBJ1-5, with D uncertain. This CDR3 is 13 amino acids long. Looked up from germline, CDR1 is SNHLY and CDR2 is FYNNEI. V shed 4 bases and J shed 4 bases, with 8 bases lying between them. CDR3 sequence (DNA): TGTGCCAGCAGTGGTAGCCCTAATCAGCCCCAGCATTTT. Its protein product is CASSGSPNQPQHF.

This clonotype was seen repeatedly, ten times or more. For a library built for alpha chains, this beta chain is a stray read; little rests on its size. The chain carries TRBV4-2 and TRBJ1-4; TRBD1 agrees at 10 bases. The J segment lost 1 base and the V segment lost 4 bases, leaving 6 bases of the junction unmatched. CDR3 size: 17 residues. Germline values: CDR1 LGHNA, CDR2 YNFKEQ. The CDR3 reads CASSPDRGHRTNEKLFF. The DNA for the CDR3 is TGTGCCAGCAGCCCAGACAGGGGGCATCGAACTAATGAAAAACTGTTTTTT.

The sample holds a few counts of this clonotype. Little can be read into the size of this beta chain, an off-target read in a library designed for alpha chains. The chain links TRBV6-7 to TRBJ2-2, with 9 bases identical to TRBD1. TRBV6-7 qualifies as an ORF whose function is uncertain. CDR3 size: 16 residues. The V gene end was trimmed by 11 bases and the J gene end by 5 bases; junction bases not matched to a gene: 15. The CDR3 region is CAGMGTGKVGTGELFF. In nucleotides, the CDR3 is TGTGCCGGGATGGGGACAGGGAAAGTCGGGACCGGGGAGCTGTTTTTT.

This clonotype was detected many times. This beta chain appears as a stray read in a library generated for alpha chains; its size is not informative. This chain links TRBV6-5 with TRBJ2-6, with unresolved D. CDR1 and CDR2 (germline): MNHEY, SVGAGI. The length of the CDR3 is 13 residues. Trimming took 0 bases from V and 3 from J, leaving 0 bases between them. The CDR3 bases are TGTGCCAGCAGTTACTCTGGGGCCAACGTCCTGACTTTC. The encoded protein is CASSYSGANVLTF.

With regard to this clonotype: The library was built for alpha chains, so this beta chain is an off-target read and its size means little. The rearrangement uses TRBV5-1 and TRBJ1-3; a weak D match, TRBD1 (6 bases). There are 17 residues in the CDR3. CDR1 and CDR2 from the germline V gene are SGHRS and YFSETQ. Trimming stripped 1 base from V and 2 bases from J, with 16 bases between. The CDR3 DNA sequence: TGCGCCAGCAGCTTGTCTGGGACACCCAGAGCTGGAAACACCATATATTTT. This encodes CASSLSGTPRAGNTIYF.

In this sample, this clonotype turned up many times. This beta chain is a stray read from a library made for alpha chains; its abundance is not meaningful. This sequence joins TRBV24-1 and TRBJ2-2; no clear D gene. Per germline, CDR1 KGHDR and CDR2 SFDVKD. Trimming took 5 bases from V and 2 from J, leaving 2 bases between them. The CDR3 runs 12 residues. CDR3: CATSGNTGELFF. The CDR3 region has the DNA TGTGCCACCAGTGGTAACACCGGGGAGCTGTTTTTT.

This clonotype was detected ten times or more. This beta chain represents an off-target read in a library built for alpha chains; its size is of limited meaning. The chain couples TRBV7-2 to TRBJ2-2, with D possibly being TRBD2 (5 bases). From germline, CDR1 is SGHTA and CDR2 FQGNSA. Trimming pared 4 bases from V and 2 bases from J, leaving 17 bases between. There are 17 residues in the CDR3. The CDR3 DNA sequence: TGTGCCAGCAGCTACCGCGGGTGGAGCGCTAACACCGGGGAGCTGTTTTTT. Protein: CASSYRGWSANTGELFF.

This clonotype was seen many times. The library was built for alpha chains, so this beta chain is an off-target read and its size means little. This rearrangement joins TRBV7-9 to TRBJ1-2; D gene ambiguous. This CDR3 has 13 amino acids. CDR1 and CDR2 (germline): SEHNR, FQNEAQ (reference sequence). Trimming shortened V by 1 base and J by 6 bases, and 9 bases separated the two germline ends. The CDR3 here is CASSLGTDHGYTF. DNA of the CDR3: TGTGCCAGCAGCTTAGGTACAGACCATGGCTACACCTTC.

This clonotype was seen repeatedly, ten times or more. For a library built for alpha chains, this beta chain is a stray read; little rests on its size. The chain recombines TRBV5-1 with TRBJ1-4; maybe TRBD1 (6 bases). Deletions cut 7 bases from V and 7 bases from J, with 14 bases between. CDR3 length equals 13 residues. CDR1 is SGHRS, CDR2 YFSETQ, per germline. The CDR3 protein is CASATGNGEKLFF. The DNA of the CDR3 is TGCGCCAGCGCCACAGGGAACGGTGAAAAACTGTTTTTT.

In this sample, this clonotype turned up many times. Because the library targeted alpha chains, this beta chain is an off-target read whose size means little. The rearrangement uses TRBV7-2 and TRBJ2-7; D is undetermined. This CDR3 is 14 amino acids long. Germline V CDR1 and CDR2: SGHTA, FQGNSA. V was shortened by 1 base and J by 1 base, with 8 bases between the two germline ends. The CDR3 reads CASSLESISYEQYF. In nucleotides, the CDR3 is TGTGCCAGCAGCTTAGAAAGTATATCCTACGAGCAGTACTTC.

This clonotype came up many times. The size of this beta chain means little, since it is a stray read in a library made for alpha chains. The chain uses TRBV7-2 and TRBJ1-5; no clear D gene. The ends were cut back, 3 bases at V and 7 bases at J, with 13 bases in the middle. Germline loops: CDR1 SGHTA, CDR2 FQGNSA. This CDR3 has 14 amino acids. The CDR3 coding sequence is TGTGCCAGCAGCTTGTCCCCAACGGGGCAGCCCCAGCATTTT. Encoded protein: CASSLSPTGQPQHF.

This clonotype was seen at least ten times. Since it is a stray read in a library aimed at alpha chains, this beta chain has a size that is not meaningful. V and J are TRBV27 and TRBJ1-2; maybe TRBD1 (5 bases). Germline V gives CDR1 MNHEY, CDR2 SMNVEV (reference sequence). V was trimmed by 3 bases and J by 7 bases, leaving 12 bases between them. The CDR3 extends over 13 amino acids. CDR3 nucleotides: TGTGCCAGCAGTTTGGAGCAGGGTCTTGGCTACACCTTC. This gives the protein CASSLEQGLGYTF.